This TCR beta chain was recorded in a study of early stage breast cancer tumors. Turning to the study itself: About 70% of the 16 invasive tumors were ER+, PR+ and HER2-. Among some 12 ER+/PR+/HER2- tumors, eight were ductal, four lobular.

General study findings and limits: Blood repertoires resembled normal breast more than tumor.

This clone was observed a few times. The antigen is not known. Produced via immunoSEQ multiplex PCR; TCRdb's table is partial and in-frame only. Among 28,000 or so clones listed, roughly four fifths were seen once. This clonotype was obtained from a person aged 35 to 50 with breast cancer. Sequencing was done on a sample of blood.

The CDR3, as DNA: TGTGCCAGCAGTAATAATTTCGGGGGCTACACCTTC. Its protein product is CASSNNFGGYTF. V and J are TRBV25-1 and TRBJ1-2; D not certain. The CDR3 is made up of 12 amino acids. Trimming took 5 bases from V and 8 from J, leaving 12 bases between them. Germline V gives CDR1 MGHDK, CDR2 SYGVNS.